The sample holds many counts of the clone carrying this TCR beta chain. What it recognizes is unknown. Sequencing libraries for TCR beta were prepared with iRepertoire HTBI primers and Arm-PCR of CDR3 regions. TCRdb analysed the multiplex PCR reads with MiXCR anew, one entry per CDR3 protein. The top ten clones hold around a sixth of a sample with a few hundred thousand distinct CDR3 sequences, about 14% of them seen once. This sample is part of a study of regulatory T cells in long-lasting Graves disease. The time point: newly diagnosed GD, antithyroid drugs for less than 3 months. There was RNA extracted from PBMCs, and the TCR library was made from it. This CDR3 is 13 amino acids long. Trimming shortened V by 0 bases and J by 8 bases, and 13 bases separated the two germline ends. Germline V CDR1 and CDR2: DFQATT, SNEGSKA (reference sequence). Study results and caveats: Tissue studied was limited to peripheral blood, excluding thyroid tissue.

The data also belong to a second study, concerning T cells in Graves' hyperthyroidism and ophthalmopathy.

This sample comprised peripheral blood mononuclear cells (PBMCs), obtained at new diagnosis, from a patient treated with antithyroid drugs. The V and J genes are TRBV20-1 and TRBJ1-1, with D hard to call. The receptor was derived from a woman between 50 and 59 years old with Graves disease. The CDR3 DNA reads TGCAGTGCTAGAGATCGTTTAAGCAGGGAAGCTTTCTTT. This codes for CSARDRLSREAFF.